The rows below give T cell receptor beta chains drawn from one sample of a study of T cell responses to AZD1222 COVID-19 vaccine. Method: immunoSEQ multiplex PCR; TCRdb's copy keeps in-frame clones and lacks some. Found here are some 130,000 clones, around nine tenths of them singletons; the top ten hold around 3.6%. The sequencing used peripheral blood, collected on day 0 of AZD1222 vaccination. Source of these receptors: an adult in good health. Both conserved end residues are trimmed from each CDR3. Rows may omit the clone size; those that give it use once, few, many or a size class.

cdr3_aa: ASRETPVGSLKHNSPLH; clone_size: .; v_call: TRBV12-2; j_call: TRBJ1-6
cdr3_aa: ASRGDPYSNQPQH; clone_size: .; v_call: TRBV6-5; j_call: TRBJ1-5
cdr3_aa: ASSDRGNYGYT; clone_size: .; v_call: TRBV2; j_call: TRBJ1-2
cdr3_aa: ASSPQTAEKLF; clone_size: .; v_call: TRBV3-1/TRBV3-2; j_call: TRBJ1-4
cdr3_aa: ASTLGQGKTQY; clone_size: .; v_call: TRBV12-3/TRBV12-4; j_call: TRBJ2-5
cdr3_aa: AWRGQQTYEQY; clone_size: .; v_call: TRBV30; j_call: TRBJ2-7
cdr3_aa: ASSQGGQGATGELF; clone_size: .; v_call: TRBV3-1/TRBV3-2; j_call: TRBJ2-2
cdr3_aa: ASSEARGRATQY; clone_size: .; v_call: TRBV2; j_call: TRBJ2-5
cdr3_aa: ASSPRTGETYEQY; clone_size: .; v_call: TRBV9; j_call: TRBJ2-7
cdr3_aa: ASGGQGGGYT; clone_size: few; v_call: TRBV27; j_call: TRBJ1-2
cdr3_aa: ASSRDKFYEQY; clone_size: .; v_call: TRBV7-2; j_call: TRBJ2-7
cdr3_aa: ASSLGGGNYNEQF; clone_size: .; v_call: TRBV5-4; j_call: TRBJ2-1
cdr3_aa: ASSFRTSGATGELF; clone_size: .; v_call: TRBV5-4; j_call: TRBJ2-2
cdr3_aa: ASSKGLAGPYEQY; clone_size: .; v_call: TRBV19; j_call: TRBJ2-7
cdr3_aa: ASTGTGFRELF; clone_size: .; v_call: TRBV19; j_call: TRBJ2-2
cdr3_aa: ASSHSYRNQPQH; clone_size: .; v_call: TRBV3-1/TRBV3-2; j_call: TRBJ1-5
cdr3_aa: ASSLETGDGGTIY; clone_size: .; v_call: TRBV7-6; j_call: TRBJ1-3
cdr3_aa: ASSFQGVYEQY; clone_size: .; v_call: TRBV28; j_call: TRBJ2-7
cdr3_aa: ATSRDPRQRYSNQPQH; clone_size: .; v_call: TRBV15; j_call: TRBJ1-5
cdr3_aa: ASSLGSGRGTYEQY; clone_size: .; v_call: TRBV5-1; j_call: TRBJ2-7
cdr3_aa: ASSQILGVTDTQY; clone_size: once; v_call: TRBV6-5; j_call: TRBJ2-3
cdr3_aa: ASSLGGERDEKLF; clone_size: .; v_call: TRBV5-1; j_call: TRBJ1-4
cdr3_aa: ASSFRVMNTEAF; clone_size: .; v_call: TRBV6-5; j_call: TRBJ1-1
cdr3_aa: ASSLAPSGNVYEQY; clone_size: once; v_call: TRBV7-6; j_call: TRBJ2-7
cdr3_aa: ASSYSGQMNTEAF; clone_size: .; v_call: TRBV6-5; j_call: TRBJ1-1
cdr3_aa: AGGPRRTLGIQY; clone_size: .; v_call: TRBV28; j_call: TRBJ2-4
cdr3_aa: AISESPGWEKLF; clone_size: once; v_call: TRBV10-3; j_call: TRBJ1-4
cdr3_aa: ASGAGGTDTQY; clone_size: .; v_call: TRBV5-6; j_call: TRBJ2-3
cdr3_aa: SVALQGANVLT; clone_size: .; v_call: TRBV29-1; j_call: TRBJ2-6
cdr3_aa: ASSPRQATNEKLF; clone_size: .; v_call: TRBV3-1/TRBV3-2; j_call: TRBJ1-4
cdr3_aa: ASSGTDRANYGYT; clone_size: .; v_call: TRBV19; j_call: TRBJ1-2
cdr3_aa: ASPGQGRVSEAF; clone_size: .; v_call: TRBV24-1; j_call: TRBJ1-1
cdr3_aa: ASSRDLGAGNTIY; clone_size: .; v_call: TRBV3-1/TRBV3-2; j_call: TRBJ1-3
cdr3_aa: ASSLSGGSDGYT; clone_size: once; v_call: TRBV6-5; j_call: TRBJ1-2
cdr3_aa: ASSLRRPNYGYT; clone_size: .; v_call: TRBV27; j_call: TRBJ1-2
cdr3_aa: ASSLLHQGLPTNEKLF; clone_size: .; v_call: TRBV3-1/TRBV3-2; j_call: TRBJ1-4
cdr3_aa: ASSYRGSGYDEQY; clone_size: .; v_call: TRBV4-1; j_call: TRBJ2-7
cdr3_aa: ASRQTGTTEAF; clone_size: .; v_call: TRBV6-5; j_call: TRBJ1-1
cdr3_aa: ASSLVEGGYT; clone_size: .; v_call: TRBV5-1; j_call: TRBJ1-2
cdr3_aa: ANQGGEGAF; clone_size: .; v_call: TRBV27; j_call: TRBJ1-1
cdr3_aa: ASSEGGRSPVFYGYT; clone_size: .; v_call: TRBV25-1; j_call: TRBJ1-2
cdr3_aa: ASKVWEEAF; clone_size: .; v_call: TRBV2; j_call: TRBJ1-1
cdr3_aa: ASRGTLLANVLT; clone_size: .; v_call: TRBV2; j_call: TRBJ2-6